The 10 T cell receptor beta chains in this list originate from one sample, sequenced in a study of blood T cell repertoires in COVID-19. Only in-frame clones appear in the TCRdb table, and some are missing; sequencing was by immunoSEQ multiplex PCR. The top ten clones hold roughly 1.6% of a sample with some 190,000 clones, 88% of them seen once. Material for sequencing was peripheral blood. Receptors originate from a man aged 18 to 29 with active or convalescent COVID-19.

The V and J genes are TRBV7-6 and TRBJ2-3; possibly TRBD1 for D (5 bases). This CDR3 has 15 residues. Trimming took 1 base from V and 3 from J, leaving 11 bases between them. Germline V lookup: CDR1 SGHVS, CDR2 FNYEAQ. The CDR3 DNA reads TGTGCCAGCAGCTTAGAGGCCAGGGCAACAGATACGCAGTATTTT. It yields the protein CASSLEARATDTQYF. The whole variable domain, remainder taken from reference TRBV7-6 and TRBJ2-3, is GAGVSQSPRYKVTKRGQDVALRCDPISGHVSLYWYRQALGQGPEFLTYFNYEAQQDKSGLPNDRFSAERPEGSISTLTIQRTEQRDSAMYRCASSLEARATDTQYFGPGTRLTVL.

The V gene is TRBV6-2 or TRBV6-3, the J gene TRBJ1-5; no reliable D call. Trimming removed 6 bases at V and 4 bases at J, with 10 bases between. This CDR3 contains 13 residues. From germline, CDR1 is MNHEY and CDR2 SVGEGT. The CDR3 here is CASSPWANQPQHF. CDR3 nucleotides: TGTGCCAGCAGCCCTTGGGCGAATCAGCCCCAGCATTTT.

The CDR3 protein is CASSYYERGSTDTQYF. CDR3 bases: TGTGCCAGCAGTTACTACGAGCGGGGTAGCACAGATACGCAGTATTTT. V gene TRBV6-5 combines with J gene TRBJ2-3, with 7 bases fitting TRBD2. The CDR3 is made up of 16 amino acids. V shed 1 base, J shed 0 bases, and the junction held 4 bases outside the gene matches. The germline V gene encodes CDR1 MNHEY and CDR2 SVGAGI.

The CDR3 nucleotides read TGTGCCAGCAGGGCGGGACAGAGCAATCAGCCCCAGCATTTT. It specifies CASRAGQSNQPQHF. The J gene is TRBJ1-5, the V gene TRBV2, with 7 nucleotides matching TRBD1. The germline V gene has CDR1 SNHLY and CDR2 FYNNEI. Trimming cost V 6 bases and J 1 base; bases outside gene matches: 3. This CDR3 is 14 amino acids long.

This chain links TRBV2 with TRBJ1-4; a weak D match, TRBD1 (5 bases). Germline CDR1 reads SNHLY; CDR2 reads FYNNEI. The CDR3 contains 13 residues. Trimming shortened V by 6 bases and J by 7 bases, and 12 bases separated the two germline ends. The CDR3 spells CASREGWGEKLFF. CDR3 sequence (DNA): TGTGCCAGCAGGGAGGGGTGGGGTGAAAAACTGTTTTTT.

The chain links TRBV12-3 or TRBV12-4 to TRBJ2-7, with D unresolved. V lost 11 bases and J 7 bases, leaving 15 bases between the germline ends. The CDR3 length is 11 residues. CDR3 sequence: CASGLGLEQYF. CDR3 DNA: TGTGCCTCCGGGTTAGGCTTGGAGCAGTACTTC.

The chain links TRBV9 to TRBJ2-3; the D gene is possibly TRBD2 (6 bases). With 0 bases removed from V and 1 base from J, the gap between germline ends came to 9 bases. CDR1 and CDR2 (germline): SGDLS, YYNGEE. The CDR3 consists of 15 residues. The CDR3 here is CASSVAGTRTDTQYF. The CDR3 DNA sequence: TGTGCCAGCAGCGTAGCTGGGACTCGCACAGATACGCAGTATTTT.

The chain joins TRBV27 to TRBJ2-1; TRBD1 might be the D (5 bases). V was trimmed by 4 bases and J by 0 bases, leaving 10 bases between them. Germline V gene sequence: CDR1 MNHEY, CDR2 SMNVEV (reference sequence). CDR3 length equals 15 residues. The CDR3 reads CASSWTPYSYNEQFF. The CDR3 DNA follows: TGTGCCAGCAGTTGGACACCCTACTCCTACAATGAGCAGTTCTTC.

J is TRBJ1-2 and V is TRBV5-6, with 8 bases lining up with TRBD1. The CDR3 totals 14 residues. Germline V gives CDR1 SGHDT, CDR2 YYEEEE. The J segment lost 0 bases and the V segment lost 4 bases, leaving 2 bases of the junction unmatched. The CDR3 DNA follows: TGTGCCAGCAGCCCGGACAGGGCTAACTATGGCTACACCTTC. Amino acids: CASSPDRANYGYTF. Full variable domain (rest looked up from reference TRBV5-6 and TRBJ1-2): DAGVTQSPTHLIKTRGQQVTLRCSPKSGHDTVSWYQQALGQGPQFIFQYYEEEERQRGNFPDRFSGHQFPNYSSELNVNALLLGDSALYLCASSPDRANYGYTFGSGTRLTVV.

V is TRBV5-6 and J is TRBJ1-5; tentatively, D is TRBD1 (5 bases). The CDR3 covers 15 residues. V gave up 3 bases and J gave up 1 base, with 11 bases separating them. Germline-derived CDR1 and CDR2 are SGHDT and YYEEEE. CDR3 sequence (DNA): TGTGCCAGCAGCTATCAGGGTTCGAGCAATCAGCCCCAGCATTTT. Residues: CASSYQGSSNQPQHF.